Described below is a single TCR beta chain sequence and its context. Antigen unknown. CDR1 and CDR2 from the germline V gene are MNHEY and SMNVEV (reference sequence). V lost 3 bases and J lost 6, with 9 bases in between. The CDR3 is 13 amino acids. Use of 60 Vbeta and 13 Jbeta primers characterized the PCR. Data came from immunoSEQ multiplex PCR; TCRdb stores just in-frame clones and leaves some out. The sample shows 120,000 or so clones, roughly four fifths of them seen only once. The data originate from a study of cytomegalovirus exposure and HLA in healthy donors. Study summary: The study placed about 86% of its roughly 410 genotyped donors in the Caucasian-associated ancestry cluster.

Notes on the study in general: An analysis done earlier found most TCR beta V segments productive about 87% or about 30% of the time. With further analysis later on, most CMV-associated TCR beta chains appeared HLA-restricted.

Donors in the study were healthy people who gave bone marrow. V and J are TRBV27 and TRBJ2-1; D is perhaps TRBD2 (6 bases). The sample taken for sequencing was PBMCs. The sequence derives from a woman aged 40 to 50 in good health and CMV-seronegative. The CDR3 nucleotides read TGTGCCAGCAGTTTCTTAGCGGCCAATGAGCAGTTCTTC. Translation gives CASSFLAANEQFF.